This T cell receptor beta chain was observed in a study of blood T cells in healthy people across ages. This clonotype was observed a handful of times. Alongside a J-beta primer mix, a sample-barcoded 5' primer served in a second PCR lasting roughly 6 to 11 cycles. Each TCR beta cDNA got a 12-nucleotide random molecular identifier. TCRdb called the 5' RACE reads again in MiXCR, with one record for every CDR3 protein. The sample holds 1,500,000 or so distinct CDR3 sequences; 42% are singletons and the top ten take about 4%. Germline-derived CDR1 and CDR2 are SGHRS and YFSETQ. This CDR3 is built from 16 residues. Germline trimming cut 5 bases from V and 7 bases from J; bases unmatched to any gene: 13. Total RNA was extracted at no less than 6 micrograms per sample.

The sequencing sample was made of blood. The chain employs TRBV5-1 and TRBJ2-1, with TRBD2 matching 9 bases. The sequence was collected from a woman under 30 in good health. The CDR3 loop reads CASSPTPGLAGNEQFF. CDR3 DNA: TGCGCCAGCAGTCCTACACCCGGGCTAGCGGGGAATGAGCAGTTCTTC.